What follows are 10 T cell receptor beta chains derived from one specimen sequenced in a study of pediatric ulcerative colitis. Repertoires were generated with immunoSEQ multiplex PCR, while TCRdb's copy carries only in-frame clones and drops some. Of more than 10,000 clones in the sample, about 74% are singletons; the top ten hold approximately 4.2%. During colonoscopy, one to two rectal pinch biopsies were collected. The specimen was gut tissue. All receptors derive from a boy younger than 18 who was a control in a study of pediatric ulcerative colitis.

In this sample, this clone turned up a few times. The rearrangement joins TRBV19 to TRBJ2-3, with 9 bases matching TRBD1. This CDR3 contains 18 residues. The V and J ends lost 5 bases and 1 base, in that order; junction bases with no gene match: 13. CDR1 LNHDA and CDR2 SQIVND come from the germline V gene (reference sequence). CDR3 DNA sequence: TGTGCCAGTAGTCCCTATCCCGGGACAGGGAGCCGCACAGATACGCAGTATTTT. It translates to CASSPYPGTGSRTDTQYF.

This chain joins TRBV6-5 and TRBJ2-7, with 10 positions matching TRBD1. The CDR3 loop spans 15 amino acids. Unmatched junction bases numbered 3, after V lost 4 bases and J lost 0 bases. The germline gives CDR1 MNHEY, CDR2 SVGAGI. The CDR3 DNA sequence: TGTGCCAGCAGTTCTGGACAGGGGGGCTCCTACGAGCAGTACGTC. Its protein is CASSSGQGGSYEQYV.

The rearrangement joins TRBV6-1 to TRBJ1-4; no clear D. Germline CDR1 and CDR2: MNHNS and SASEGT. The CDR3 has 15 amino acids. Trimming pared 0 bases from V and 6 bases from J, leaving 11 bases between. The CDR3 DNA sequence: TGTGCCAGCAGTGAAGCGGGGAACTACTATGAAAAACTGTTTTTT. Translating gives CASSEAGNYYEKLFF.

The chain joins TRBV6-1 to TRBJ1-3; D gene uncertain. The V gene's germline CDR1 is MNHNS and CDR2 SASEGT. The germline V and J ends were trimmed by 7 bases and 6 bases, with 16 bases remaining between them. CDR3 length equals 14 residues. The CDR3 nucleotides read TGTGCCAGCACCCCAAGAGGGTATCAAAACACCATATATTTT. Translating gives CASTPRGYQNTIYF.

V is TRBV6-4 and J is TRBJ2-2; D is undetermined. Germline CDR1 reads MRHNA; CDR2 reads SNTAGT. The CDR3 runs to 13 residues. The V end lost 2 bases, the J end lost 3 bases, and 4 bases lay between the germline ends. The CDR3 nucleotides read TGTGCCAGCAGTGACAGGGACACCGGGGAGCTGTTTTTT. It is translated as CASSDRDTGELFF.

V is TRBV7-3 and J is TRBJ2-1, with D perhaps TRBD1 or TRBD2 (6 bases each). Germline CDR1 reads SGHTA; CDR2 reads FQGTGA. The CDR3 is 15 amino acids. Trimming stripped 1 base from V and 8 bases from J, with 15 bases between. CDR3 loop: CASSLIPTGGYEQFF. The DNA of the CDR3 is TGTGCCAGCAGCTTAATACCGACCGGGGGCTATGAGCAGTTCTTC.

This clone was counted between two and nine times. The chain is built from TRBV29-1 and TRBJ1-1; no clear D gene. The ends were cut back, 6 bases at V and 0 bases at J, with 8 bases in the middle. CDR3 length equals 12 residues. The V gene's germline CDR1 is SQVTM and CDR2 ANQGSEA. CDR3 DNA: TGCAGCGTCCCCCGCCTGAACACTGAAGCTTTCTTT. This sequence encodes CSVPRLNTEAFF.

This clone showed up just a few times. CDR3 coding DNA: TGTGCCAGCAGCTTGGGACTAGCGGGAGCGGGTGAGCAGTTCTTC. This sequence encodes CASSLGLAGAGEQFF. The V and J genes are TRBV5-4 and TRBJ2-1, with 12 nucleotides matching TRBD2. The CDR3 has 15 amino acids. The germline gives CDR1 SGHNT, CDR2 YYREEE (reference sequence). The J segment lost 9 bases and the V segment lost 0 bases, leaving 4 bases of the junction unmatched.

The rearrangement uses TRBV27 and TRBJ1-4, with D unclear. Germline loops: CDR1 MNHEY, CDR2 SMNVEV (reference sequence). The V end lost 1 base, the J end lost 7 bases, and 16 bases lay between the germline ends. The length of the CDR3 is 16 residues. In DNA, the CDR3 is TGTGCCAGCAGTTTATTGGTCGGAATTAGTGTTGAAAAACTGTTTTTT. This codes for CASSLLVGISVEKLFF.

This clone came up a few times. The chain uses TRBV29-1 and TRBJ1-1, with D uncertain. Germline V gene sequence: CDR1 SQVTM, CDR2 ANQGSEA. The V gene lost 5 bases and the J gene lost 4 bases, with 8 bases spanning the gap. The CDR3 is 11 amino acids. CDR3 coding DNA: TGCAGCGTTCGCCGGGGCACTGAAGCTTTCTTT. This codes for CSVRRGTEAFF.